A selection of T cell receptor beta chains follows, all from one sample in a study of shared clonotypes between healthy human individuals. Assay used: immunoSEQ multiplex PCR; TCRdb lists only in-frame clones, some missing. The table has fewer than 1.8 million clones, about 98.5% seen once. The material sequenced was naive CD4+ T cells sorted from blood. All receptors come from a man aged 25-45 years in good health. Both conserved end residues are part of each CDR3. A D gene is named only where the DNA matches it firmly. The size entry is marked missing in some rows and otherwise reads once, few, many or a size class.

>NA|TRBV10-2|NA|TRBJ2-7
TGCGCCAGCAGTCTAGGCTCCTACGAGCAGTACTTC
CASSLGSYEQYF
>NA|TRBV7-2|NA|TRBJ1-1
TGTGCCAGCAGCTTAAGGGAGGCGGCTTTCTTT
CASSLREAAFF
>TRBD1|TRBV6-5|NA|TRBJ1-5
TGTGCCAGCAGTACAGGGGGCCGCAATCAGCCCCAGCATTTT
CASSTGGRNQPQHF
>TRBD2|TRBV7-9|NA|TRBJ2-7
TGTGCCAGCAGCTTTCCGACTAGCGGGAGGGGTGAGCAGTACTTC
CASSFPTSGRGEQYF
>NA|TRBV15|NA|TRBJ2-7
TGTGCCACCAGCAGAGGCTCCGGGAAAATCTACGAGCAGTACTTC
CATSRGSGKIYEQYF
>NA|TRBV14|NA|TRBJ1-2
TGTGCCAGCAGCCAAGTCGTGTGGCCCTATGGCTACACCTTC
CASSQVVWPYGYTF
>NA|TRBV7-6|NA|TRBJ1-1
TGTGCCAGCAGCTTAGCTTCGGGGGACTCTGAAGCTTTCTTT
CASSLASGDSEAFF
>TRBD2|TRBV9|NA|TRBJ2-1
TGTGCCAGCAGCGTAGTCGCGGGAGGGCCAGGCAATGAGCAGTTCTTC
CASSVVAGGPGNEQFF
>NA|TRBV14|once|TRBJ1-2
TGTGCCAGCAGCCGGCGAGCGGAGGCCTATGGCTACACCTTC
CASSRRAEAYGYTF
>NA|TRBV2|NA|TRBJ2-3
TGTGCCAGCAGTGTTCTAGATACGCAGTATTTT
CASSVLDTQYF
>NA|TRBV4-2|NA|TRBJ2-7
TGTGCCAGCAGCCAACAAGGGACGGCAGACTACGAGCAGTACTTC
CASSQQGTADYEQYF
>TRBD2|TRBV4-2|once|TRBJ2-7
TGTGCCAGCAGTACGGGACTAGCGGGAGGGCCCGCCTACGAGCAGTACTTC
CASSTGLAGGPAYEQYF
>NA|TRBV4-3|NA|TRBJ1-2
TGCGCCAGCAGCCAAGCGGTGTTCAGGGGAGATGGCTACACCTTC
CASSQAVFRGDGYTF
>NA|TRBV6-6|NA|TRBJ1-2
TGTGCCAGCAGTTACCCGGAGCCGGGAGTCTATGGCTACACCTTC
CASSYPEPGVYGYTF
>TRBD1|TRBV19|NA|TRBJ2-1
TGTGCCAGTAGTATATTCGGACAGGGATGGACCTCTAATGAGCAGTTCTTC
CASSIFGQGWTSNEQFF
>TRBD2|TRBV4-1|NA|TRBJ2-3
TGCGCCAGCAGCCGGTTGACTAGCGGGAGAGTAGATACGCAGTATTTT
CASSRLTSGRVDTQYF
>NA|TRBV28|NA|TRBJ2-2
TGTGCCAGCAGTTTTGGGGAGATCGCCGGGGAGCTGTTTTTT
CASSFGEIAGELFF
>TRBD1|TRBV18|NA|TRBJ1-5
TGTGCCAGCTCACCCGGGACAGGGGGGAATCAGCCCCAGCATTTT
CASSPGTGGNQPQHF
>TRBD2|TRBV5-1|NA|TRBJ2-1
TGCGCCAGCAGCTTAGCACTAGCGGGAGGGCCCCAGTTCTTC
CASSLALAGGPQFF
>NA|TRBV29-1|NA|TRBJ2-3
TGCAGCGTTCTAGGGGTTACTAGCACAGATACGCAGTATTTT
CSVLGVTSTDTQYF
>NA|TRBV6-5|NA|TRBJ1-5
TGTGCCAGTCGTAAACAGGGAGGGGGTCAGCCCCAGCATTTT
CASRKQGGGQPQHF
>TRBD1|TRBV5-4|NA|TRBJ1-4
TGTGCCAGCAGCTTTGACAGGGGGCACGCAACTAATGAAAAACTGTTTTTT
CASSFDRGHATNEKLFF
>NA|TRBV29-1|NA|TRBJ2-2
TGCAGCGTTTCGGACATTCTGAACACCGGGGAGCTGTTTTTT
CSVSDILNTGELFF
>NA|TRBV6-1|NA|TRBJ1-5
TGTGCCAGCAGTGAAGTCGGCTATCAGCCCCAGCATTTT
CASSEVGYQPQHF
>TRBD2|TRBV28|once|TRBJ2-3
TGTGCCAGCAGTTCCCGACTAGCGGGAGGTCGCGGGGGCCTCACAGATACGCAGTATTTT
CASSSRLAGGRGGLTDTQYF
>TRBD2|TRBV7-9|few|TRBJ2-7
TGTGCCAGCAGCTTAGGGACTAGCGGGAGCTACGAGCAGTACTTC
CASSLGTSGSYEQYF
>TRBD1|TRBV5-1|NA|TRBJ1-1
TGCGCCAGCAGCCTGGGACAGGGAGGAGGAGACACTGAAGCTTTCTTT
CASSLGQGGGDTEAFF
>NA|TRBV5-6|NA|TRBJ2-1
TGTGCCAGCAGCTTTTATGAGAGTCAGTCTTCTAGGGATAGTGAGCAGTTCTTC
CASSFYESQSSRDSEQFF
>NA|TRBV19|NA|TRBJ2-2
TGTGCCAGTACGGGCAGGTTTCTTTTCGGGGAGCTGTTTTTT
CASTGRFLFGELFF
>NA|TRBV27|NA|TRBJ2-3
TGTGCCAGCAGTCCGATGGCCACAGATACGCAGTATTTT
CASSPMATDTQYF
>NA|TRBV5-1|NA|TRBJ2-5
TGCGCCAGCGTCCCGGGGCACGGCGAGACCCAGTACTTC
CASVPGHGETQYF
>TRBD2|TRBV14|NA|TRBJ2-3
TGTGCCAGCAGCCCAATAGCGGGAGTCCGAGATACGCAGTATTTT
CASSPIAGVRDTQYF
>NA|TRBV15|NA|TRBJ2-5
TGTGCCACCAGTCGGAACGCGGAGACCCAGTACTTC
CATSRNAETQYF
>NA|TRBV5-1|NA|TRBJ2-2
TGCGCCAGCAGGGTTTTGGGCGGGGAGCTGTTTTTT
CASRVLGGELFF
>NA|TRBV2|NA|TRBJ2-1
TGTGCCAGCAGCCAAAACGGTGAGCAGTTCTTC
CASSQNGEQFF
>NA|TRBV10-1|NA|TRBJ1-1
TGCGCCAGCAGGGACGACAGCTACACTGAAGCTTTCTTT
CASRDDSYTEAFF
>NA|TRBV7-8|NA|TRBJ1-2
TGTGCCAGCAGCCCACTCGAGGGTGGGGGCGGCTACACCTTC
CASSPLEGGGGYTF
>NA|TRBV5-1|NA|TRBJ1-4
TGCGCCAGCAGCTTGGGGGCAGCTAATGAAAAACTGTTTTTT
CASSLGAANEKLFF
>NA|TRBV19|NA|TRBJ1-2
TGTGCCAGTAGTATGAGACAGCTCTCACATGGCTACACCTTC
CASSMRQLSHGYTF
>TRBD2|TRBV5-1|NA|TRBJ2-7
TGCGCCAGCCGAATCAGCGGGGCAACCTACGAGCAGTACTTC
CASRISGATYEQYF
>NA|TRBV6-6|NA|TRBJ1-5
TGTGCCGGCGATAGCGGTCAGAGGCCGCAGGGGAAGCCCCAGCATTTT
CAGDSGQRPQGKPQHF
>TRBD1|TRBV25-1|NA|TRBJ2-5
TGTGCCAGCAGTGGGGACAGGGGGCTGGAGACCCAGTACTTC
CASSGDRGLETQYF
>NA|TRBV29-1|NA|TRBJ2-7
TGCAGCGTTGTAGAACGGATCTACGAGCAGTACTTC
CSVVERIYEQYF
>NA|TRBV15|NA|TRBJ2-5
TGTGCCACCAGCAGAGCGCTTGGACAAGAGACCCAGTACTTC
CATSRALGQETQYF
>TRBD1|TRBV28|NA|TRBJ2-2
TGTGCCAGCAGTGACGGACAGGGAGGCACCGGGGAGCTGTTTTTT
CASSDGQGGTGELFF
>TRBD2|TRBV11-2|NA|TRBJ2-7
TGTGCCAGCAGCCCTAGCGGGAGCCGGGGTTACGAGCAGTACTTC
CASSPSGSRGYEQYF
>NA|TRBV28|NA|TRBJ1-5
TGTGCCAGCAGTTTTACAGACTTCCTACCAAATCAGCCCCAGCATTTT
CASSFTDFLPNQPQHF
>NA|TRBV28|NA|TRBJ2-5
TGTGCCAGCAGTTCGAATAGGGTCGGGGAGACCCAGTACTTC
CASSSNRVGETQYF
>TRBD2|TRBV5-4|NA|TRBJ2-7
TGTGCCAGCAGCTTGGGTAAGCGGGAGGGCTCCTACGAGCAGTACTTC
CASSLGKREGSYEQYF
>TRBD1|TRBV29-1|NA|TRBJ1-1
TGCAGCGCCTGGGTGACAGGGGGCAGTAGCGAAGCTTTCTTT
CSAWVTGGSSEAFF
>NA|TRBV7-9|NA|TRBJ1-5
TGTGCCAGCAGCCAGAGGAATCAGCCCCAGCATTTT
CASSQRNQPQHF
>TRBD1|TRBV25-1|NA|TRBJ1-4
TGTGCCAGCAGTGCTGCGACAGGGGTTAATGAAAAACTGTTTTTT
CASSAATGVNEKLFF
>NA|TRBV27|once|TRBJ2-1
TGTGCCAGCAGTTCAGGGCAGCTCACCTACAATGAGCAGTTCTTC
CASSSGQLTYNEQFF
>TRBD2|TRBV2|NA|TRBJ2-2
TGTGCCAGCACTCTAGCGGGAGGAATGAACACCGGGGAGCTGTTTTTT
CASTLAGGMNTGELFF
>TRBD2|TRBV27|NA|TRBJ2-5
TGTGCCAGCAGTTTAAATCCATCACTAGCGGGAGAGACCCAGTACTTC
CASSLNPSLAGETQYF
>NA|TRBV18|NA|TRBJ2-5
TGTGCCAGCTCGCCCCTCCGGGAACAAGAGACCCAGTACTTC
CASSPLREQETQYF
>NA|TRBV18|NA|TRBJ1-2
TGTGCCAGCTCCCCCCGGGACCACAATGGCTACACCTTC
CASSPRDHNGYTF
>NA|TRBV5-1|NA|TRBJ2-1
TGCGCCAGCAGCTTTGGGCTCGCCAATGAGCAGTTCTTC
CASSFGLANEQFF